The clone carrying this TCR beta chain was detected ten times or more. The target antigen is unknown. The record originates from a study of T cells after yellow fever vaccination. General observations from the study: The study noted that FACS-sorted repertoires could contain abundant clonotypes contaminating from the bulk population.

Each CDR3 protein gets one entry after TCRdb re-called the 5' RACE reads with MiXCR. In the table there are approximately 250,000 distinct CDR3 sequences, over 3% of which are singletons. Germline CDR1 is DFQATT and CDR2 is SNEGSKA (reference sequence). V lost 3 bases to trimming and J lost 5 bases; unmatched junction nucleotides: 9. The CDR3 length is 14 residues. This receptor was identified in a man aged 18 to 35 who received the YFV17D yellow fever vaccine. This specimen consisted of PBMCs, obtained 15 days after the yellow fever booster vaccination. The chain couples TRBV20-1 to TRBJ2-5, with 7 bases that match TRBD2. CDR3 loop: CSARSGLDRETQYF. CDR3 bases: TGCAGTGCTAGGTCCGGACTAGATCGGGAGACCCAGTACTTC.